The TCR beta chain described here comes from a study of OX40 agonist ivuxolimab in advanced cancers. For the study at large: Patients undergoing dose escalation presented with hepatocellular carcinoma, melanoma, renal cell or head and neck cancer. Anti-PD-1, anti-PD-L1 or anti-CTLA-4 therapy given earlier was allowed, and roughly 40% had some.

With respect to this clone: Its antigen is unknown.

The method was immunoSEQ multiplex PCR; TCRdb's version includes in-frame clones alone and lacks a portion of them. Here the sample spans more than 65,000 clones, approximately 84% being singletons. Cycle 7 day 1, cycle 4 day 1, and baseline were the timepoints at which blood was sampled. The CDR3 sequence is 14 residues long. V dropped 5 bases and J dropped 7 bases, with 17 bases sitting between them. Germline values: CDR1 LNHDA, CDR2 SQIVND (reference sequence). General study points: Several nonresponders also turned out to have low normalized T-cell clonal expansion.

The TCR was taken from an adult with an advanced solid tumor such as melanoma, head and neck, liver or kidney cancer. Here the sequenced sample was CD4+ or CD8+ T cells sorted from blood, taken in a trial of the OX40 agonist ivuxolimab. This sequence joins TRBV19 and TRBJ2-5, with a tentative D call TRBD2 (7 bases). CDR3 in DNA: TGTGCCAGTAGTTCGGGGGCGGGGGCAGGGACCCAGTACTTC. The encoded protein is CASSSGAGAGTQYF.